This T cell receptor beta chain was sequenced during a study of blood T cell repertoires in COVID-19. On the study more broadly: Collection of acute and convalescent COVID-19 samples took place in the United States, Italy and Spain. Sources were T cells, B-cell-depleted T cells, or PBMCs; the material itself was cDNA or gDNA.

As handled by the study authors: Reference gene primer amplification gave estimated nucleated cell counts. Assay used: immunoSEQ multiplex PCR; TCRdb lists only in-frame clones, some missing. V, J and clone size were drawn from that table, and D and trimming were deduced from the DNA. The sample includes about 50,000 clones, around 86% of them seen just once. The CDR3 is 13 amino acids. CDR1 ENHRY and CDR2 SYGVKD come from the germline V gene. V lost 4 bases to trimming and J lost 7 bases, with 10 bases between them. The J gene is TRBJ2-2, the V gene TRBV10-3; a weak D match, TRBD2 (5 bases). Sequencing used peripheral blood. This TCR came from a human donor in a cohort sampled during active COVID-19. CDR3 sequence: CAISAGKGGELFF. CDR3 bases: TGTGCCATCAGTGCCGGGAAGGGCGGGGAGCTGTTTTTT.